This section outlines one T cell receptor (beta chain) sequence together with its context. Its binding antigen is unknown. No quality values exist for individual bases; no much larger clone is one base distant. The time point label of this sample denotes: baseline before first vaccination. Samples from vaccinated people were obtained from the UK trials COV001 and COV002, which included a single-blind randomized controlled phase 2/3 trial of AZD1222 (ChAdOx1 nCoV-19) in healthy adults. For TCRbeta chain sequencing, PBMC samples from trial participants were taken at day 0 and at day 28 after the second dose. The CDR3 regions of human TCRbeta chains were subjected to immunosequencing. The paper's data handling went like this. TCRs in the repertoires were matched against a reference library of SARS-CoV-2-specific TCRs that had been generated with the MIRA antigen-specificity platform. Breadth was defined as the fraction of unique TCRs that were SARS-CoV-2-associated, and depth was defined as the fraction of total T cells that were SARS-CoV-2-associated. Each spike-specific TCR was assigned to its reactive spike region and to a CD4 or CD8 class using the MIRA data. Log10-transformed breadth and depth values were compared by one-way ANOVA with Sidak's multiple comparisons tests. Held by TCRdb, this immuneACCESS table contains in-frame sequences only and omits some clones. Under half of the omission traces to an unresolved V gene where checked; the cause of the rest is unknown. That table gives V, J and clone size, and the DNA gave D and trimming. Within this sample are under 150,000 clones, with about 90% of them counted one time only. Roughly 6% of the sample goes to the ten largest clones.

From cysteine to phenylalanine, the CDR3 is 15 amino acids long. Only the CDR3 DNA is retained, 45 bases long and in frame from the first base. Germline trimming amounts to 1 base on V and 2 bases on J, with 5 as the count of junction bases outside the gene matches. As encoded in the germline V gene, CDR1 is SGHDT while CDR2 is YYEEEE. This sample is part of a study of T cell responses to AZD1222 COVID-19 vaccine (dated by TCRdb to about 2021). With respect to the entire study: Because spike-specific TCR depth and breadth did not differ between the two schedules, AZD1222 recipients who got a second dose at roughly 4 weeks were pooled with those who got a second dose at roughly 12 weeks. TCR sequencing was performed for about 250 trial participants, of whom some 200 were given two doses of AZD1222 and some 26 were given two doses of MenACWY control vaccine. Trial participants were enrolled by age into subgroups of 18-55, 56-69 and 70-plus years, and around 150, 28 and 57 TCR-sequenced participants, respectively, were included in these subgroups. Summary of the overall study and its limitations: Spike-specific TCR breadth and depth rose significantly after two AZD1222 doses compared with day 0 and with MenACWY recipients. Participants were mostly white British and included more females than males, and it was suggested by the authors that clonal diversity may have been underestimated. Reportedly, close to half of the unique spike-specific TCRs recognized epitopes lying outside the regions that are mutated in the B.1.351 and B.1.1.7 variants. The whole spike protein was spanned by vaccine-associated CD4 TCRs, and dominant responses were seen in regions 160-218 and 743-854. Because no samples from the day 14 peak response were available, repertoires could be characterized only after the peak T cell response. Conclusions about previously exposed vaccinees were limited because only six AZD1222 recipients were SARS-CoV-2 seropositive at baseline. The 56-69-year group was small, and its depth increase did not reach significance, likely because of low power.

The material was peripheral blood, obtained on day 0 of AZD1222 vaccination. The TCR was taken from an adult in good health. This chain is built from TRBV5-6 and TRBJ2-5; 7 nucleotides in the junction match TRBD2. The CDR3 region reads CASSLRAGVQETQYF. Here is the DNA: TGTGCCAGCAGCTTGAGGGCGGGGGTGCAAGAGACCCAGTACTTC.